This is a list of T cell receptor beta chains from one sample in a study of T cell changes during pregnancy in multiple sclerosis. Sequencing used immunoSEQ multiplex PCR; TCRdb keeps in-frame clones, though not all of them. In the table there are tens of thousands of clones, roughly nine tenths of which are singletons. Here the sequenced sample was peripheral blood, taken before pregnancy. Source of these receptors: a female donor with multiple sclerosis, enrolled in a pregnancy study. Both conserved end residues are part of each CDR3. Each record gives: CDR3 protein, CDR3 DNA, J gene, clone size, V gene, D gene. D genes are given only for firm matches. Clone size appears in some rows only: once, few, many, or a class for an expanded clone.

cdr3_aa: CSVEDLTGILDTQYF
cdr3_nt: TGCAGCGTTGAAGATCTTACAGGGATTCTGGATACGCAGTATTTT
j_call: TRBJ2-3
clone_size: NA
v_call: TRBV29-1
d_call: NA

cdr3_aa: CASSTPGTMNTGELFF
cdr3_nt: TGTGCCAGCAGCACCCCCGGGACAATGAACACCGGGGAGCTGTTTTTT
j_call: TRBJ2-2
clone_size: NA
v_call: TRBV11-3
d_call: NA

cdr3_aa: CASSEGGGTYEQYF
cdr3_nt: TGTGCCAGCAGTGAAGGGGGGGGAACCTACGAGCAGTACTTC
j_call: TRBJ2-7
clone_size: NA
v_call: TRBV2
d_call: TRBD2

cdr3_aa: CASRSDSFTEAFF
cdr3_nt: TGTGCCAGCAGGTCAGACTCATTCACTGAAGCTTTCTTT
j_call: TRBJ1-1
clone_size: NA
v_call: TRBV11-2
d_call: NA

cdr3_aa: CASSRAGDDTEAFF
cdr3_nt: TGTGCCAGCAGCCGGGCGGGGGATGACACTGAAGCTTTCTTT
j_call: TRBJ1-1
clone_size: NA
v_call: TRBV7-9
d_call: NA

cdr3_aa: CASSLETSTEAFF
cdr3_nt: TGTGCCAGCAGCTTGGAGACCAGCACTGAAGCTTTCTTT
j_call: TRBJ1-1
clone_size: NA
v_call: TRBV7-9
d_call: NA

cdr3_aa: CASSDGQGSSGANVLTF
cdr3_nt: TGTGCCAGCAGCGACGGACAGGGCTCGTCAGGGGCCAACGTCCTGACTTTC
j_call: TRBJ2-6
clone_size: NA
v_call: TRBV9
d_call: TRBD1

cdr3_aa: CASSIGKGAKSYNEQFF
cdr3_nt: TGTGCCAGTAGTATTGGTAAGGGGGCGAAATCCTACAATGAGCAGTTCTTC
j_call: TRBJ2-1
clone_size: NA
v_call: TRBV19
d_call: TRBD1

cdr3_aa: CASSEYFASLPEQFF
cdr3_nt: TGTGCCAGCAGTGAATATTTTGCTAGTCTGCCTGAGCAGTTCTTC
j_call: TRBJ2-1
clone_size: NA
v_call: TRBV25-1
d_call: NA

cdr3_aa: CASSIESRFHEQYF
cdr3_nt: TGTGCCAGTAGTATAGAGTCTAGATTCCACGAGCAGTACTTC
j_call: TRBJ2-7
clone_size: NA
v_call: TRBV19
d_call: NA

cdr3_aa: CASSAAIATNEKLFF
cdr3_nt: TGTGCCAGCAGCGCCGCTATAGCAACTAATGAAAAACTGTTTTTT
j_call: TRBJ1-4
clone_size: NA
v_call: TRBV9
d_call: NA

cdr3_aa: CASSLQEGAKYEQYF
cdr3_nt: TGTGCCAGCAGCTTACAGGAGGGGGCAAAATACGAGCAGTACTTC
j_call: TRBJ2-7
clone_size: NA
v_call: TRBV7-8
d_call: NA

cdr3_aa: CASSSGSSYGYTF
cdr3_nt: TGTGCCAGCAGCTCAGGCTCCTCGTATGGCTACACCTTC
j_call: TRBJ1-2
clone_size: NA
v_call: TRBV11-2
d_call: NA

cdr3_aa: CASSQESTVSQDYTF
cdr3_nt: TGCGCCAGCAGCCAAGAGTCGACAGTCTCCCAGGACTACACCTTC
j_call: TRBJ1-2
clone_size: few
v_call: TRBV4-1
d_call: NA

cdr3_aa: CSVENRDSYEQYF
cdr3_nt: TGCAGCGTTGAAAACAGGGACTCCTACGAGCAGTACTTC
j_call: TRBJ2-7
clone_size: NA
v_call: TRBV29-1
d_call: NA

cdr3_aa: CASSLRYVWDSPYEQYF
cdr3_nt: TGTGCTAGCAGCTTAAGGTATGTTTGGGACAGTCCCTACGAGCAGTACTTC
j_call: TRBJ2-7
clone_size: NA
v_call: TRBV7-7
d_call: TRBD1

cdr3_aa: CASSYYPQNTGELFF
cdr3_nt: TGTGCCAGCAGTTACTACCCACAGAACACCGGGGAGCTGTTTTTT
j_call: TRBJ2-2
clone_size: NA
v_call: TRBV6-5
d_call: NA

cdr3_aa: CAISDQGQETQYF
cdr3_nt: TGTGCCATCAGTGACCAGGGCCAAGAGACCCAGTACTTC
j_call: TRBJ2-5
clone_size: once
v_call: TRBV10-3
d_call: NA

cdr3_aa: CASSIHGTGNEDTQYF
cdr3_nt: TGCGCCAGCAGCATACACGGGACAGGGAATGAAGATACGCAGTATTTT
j_call: TRBJ2-3
clone_size: NA
v_call: TRBV5-1
d_call: TRBD1

cdr3_aa: CASSSGLSSYNEQFF
cdr3_nt: TGTGCCAGCAGTTCTGGGCTAAGCTCCTACAATGAGCAGTTCTTC
j_call: TRBJ2-1
clone_size: once
v_call: TRBV7-6
d_call: NA

cdr3_aa: CASSIINRVHNEQFF
cdr3_nt: TGTGCCAGTAGTATAATTAACAGGGTCCACAATGAGCAGTTCTTC
j_call: TRBJ2-1
clone_size: NA
v_call: TRBV19
d_call: NA

cdr3_aa: CASSLNPPLTEAFF
cdr3_nt: TGTGCCAGCAGCTTAAACCCCCCTCTAACTGAAGCTTTCTTT
j_call: TRBJ1-1
clone_size: NA
v_call: TRBV7-3
d_call: NA

cdr3_aa: CASSWPGGYYNEQFF
cdr3_nt: TGTGCCAGCAGCTGGCCTGGAGGTTACTACAATGAGCAGTTCTTC
j_call: TRBJ2-1
clone_size: NA
v_call: TRBV5-6
d_call: NA

cdr3_aa: CAISESVPGTISYEQYF
cdr3_nt: TGTGCCATCAGTGAGTCGGTCCCCGGGACAATCTCCTACGAGCAGTACTTC
j_call: TRBJ2-7
clone_size: NA
v_call: TRBV10-3
d_call: NA

cdr3_aa: CASGKTGSNQPQHF
cdr3_nt: TGTGCCAGCGGGAAGACAGGAAGCAATCAGCCCCAGCATTTT
j_call: TRBJ1-5
clone_size: NA
v_call: TRBV2
d_call: NA

cdr3_aa: CASSYSGGGDSEAFF
cdr3_nt: TGTGCCAGCAGTTACTCTGGAGGGGGGGATTCTGAAGCTTTCTTT
j_call: TRBJ1-1
clone_size: NA
v_call: TRBV6-6
d_call: NA

cdr3_aa: CASSMSWDMNTEAFF
cdr3_nt: TGTGCCAGTAGTATGTCATGGGACATGAACACTGAAGCTTTCTTT
j_call: TRBJ1-1
clone_size: NA
v_call: TRBV19
d_call: NA

cdr3_aa: CASSLGGETEAFF
cdr3_nt: TGTGCCAGCAGCTTAGGGGGGGAAACTGAAGCTTTCTTT
j_call: TRBJ1-1
clone_size: NA
v_call: TRBV11-2
d_call: NA

cdr3_aa: CASSLAVRNTGELFF
cdr3_nt: TGTGCCAGCAGCTTGGCCGTCAGGAACACCGGGGAGCTGTTTTTT
j_call: TRBJ2-2
clone_size: NA
v_call: TRBV5-8
d_call: NA

cdr3_aa: CASRRVNTEAFF
cdr3_nt: TGTGCCAGCAGGAGGGTGAACACTGAAGCTTTCTTT
j_call: TRBJ1-1
clone_size: once
v_call: TRBV2
d_call: NA

cdr3_aa: CASTSPTDNYGYTF
cdr3_nt: TGTGCCAGCACATCCCCGACAGATAACTATGGCTACACCTTC
j_call: TRBJ1-2
clone_size: NA
v_call: TRBV28
d_call: NA

cdr3_aa: CAISPPGTGGGYTF
cdr3_nt: TGTGCCATCAGTCCCCCCGGGACAGGGGGAGGCTACACCTTC
j_call: TRBJ1-2
clone_size: NA
v_call: TRBV10-3
d_call: TRBD1

cdr3_aa: CASSYGTPSSGNTIYF
cdr3_nt: TGTGCCAGCTCGTACGGGACACCGAGCTCTGGAAACACCATATATTTT
j_call: TRBJ1-3
clone_size: NA
v_call: TRBV18
d_call: NA

cdr3_aa: CASSGTRSLFFSGANVLTF
cdr3_nt: TGTGCCAGCAGCGGTACCCGGAGTCTCTTTTTCTCTGGGGCCAACGTCCTGACTTTC
j_call: TRBJ2-6
clone_size: NA
v_call: TRBV28
d_call: NA

cdr3_aa: CASSLNPFAGIYEQYF
cdr3_nt: TGCGCCAGCAGCTTGAACCCCTTTGCGGGGATTTACGAGCAGTACTTC
j_call: TRBJ2-7
clone_size: NA
v_call: TRBV5-1
d_call: NA

cdr3_aa: CASSLNPLEGMNTEAFF
cdr3_nt: TGTGCCAGCAGCTTAAATCCCTTGGAGGGGATGAACACTGAAGCTTTCTTT
j_call: TRBJ1-1
clone_size: NA
v_call: TRBV7-6
d_call: NA

cdr3_aa: CASSQEVGQTNYGYTF
cdr3_nt: TGTGCCAGCAGCCAAGAAGTTGGACAGACTAACTATGGCTACACCTTC
j_call: TRBJ1-2
clone_size: NA
v_call: TRBV4-2
d_call: NA

cdr3_aa: CASSLETGKHRNTIYF
cdr3_nt: TGTGCCAGCAGCTTGGAGACAGGGAAGCATCGAAACACCATATATTTT
j_call: TRBJ1-3
clone_size: NA
v_call: TRBV5-6
d_call: TRBD1

cdr3_aa: CAIRGGGTVYGYTF
cdr3_nt: TGTGCCATCAGAGGGGGTGGAACTGTCTATGGCTACACCTTC
j_call: TRBJ1-2
clone_size: NA
v_call: TRBV10-3
d_call: NA

cdr3_aa: CAWNHRVWDYTF
cdr3_nt: TGTGCCTGGAACCACAGGGTTTGGGACTACACCTTC
j_call: TRBJ1-2
clone_size: NA
v_call: TRBV30
d_call: NA

cdr3_aa: CSVVGGTGMLETQYF
cdr3_nt: TGCAGCGTTGTTGGGGGGACAGGGATGCTGGAGACCCAGTACTTC
j_call: TRBJ2-5
clone_size: NA
v_call: TRBV29-1
d_call: TRBD1

cdr3_aa: CASSADSGGWETQYF
cdr3_nt: TGTGCCAGCAGCGCGGATAGCGGGGGGTGGGAGACCCAGTACTTC
j_call: TRBJ2-5
clone_size: NA
v_call: TRBV5-4
d_call: TRBD2

cdr3_aa: CASSVVRGVEAFF
cdr3_nt: TGTGCCAGCAGCGTAGTACGGGGAGTCGAAGCTTTCTTT
j_call: TRBJ1-1
clone_size: NA
v_call: TRBV5-8
d_call: NA

cdr3_aa: CATSRSRDLRIQYF
cdr3_nt: TGTGCCACCAGCAGGTCCCGGGACTTAAGGATTCAGTACTTC
j_call: TRBJ2-4
clone_size: NA
v_call: TRBV15
d_call: NA

cdr3_aa: CASNGPLRLLRDRNYEQYF
cdr3_nt: TGTGCCAGCAACGGGCCCTTACGTCTACTCCGGGACAGGAACTACGAGCAGTACTTC
j_call: TRBJ2-7
clone_size: NA
v_call: TRBV4-2
d_call: TRBD1

cdr3_aa: CASSEASGTGNQPQHF
cdr3_nt: TGTGCCAGCAGTGAAGCCTCCGGGACAGGCAATCAGCCCCAGCATTTT
j_call: TRBJ1-5
clone_size: NA
v_call: TRBV6-1
d_call: TRBD1

cdr3_aa: CASSPTSGHSTDTQYF
cdr3_nt: TGCGCCAGCAGCCCTACTAGCGGGCATAGCACAGATACGCAGTATTTT
j_call: TRBJ2-3
clone_size: NA
v_call: TRBV4-1
d_call: TRBD2

cdr3_aa: CASSLVTGPAYEQYF
cdr3_nt: TGTGCCAGCAGCTTAGTGACAGGGCCGGCCTACGAGCAGTACTTC
j_call: TRBJ2-7
clone_size: NA
v_call: TRBV7-2
d_call: TRBD1

cdr3_aa: CASSLGEGWNTEAFF
cdr3_nt: TGCGCCAGCAGCTTGGGGGAGGGGTGGAACACTGAAGCTTTCTTT
j_call: TRBJ1-1
clone_size: NA
v_call: TRBV5-1
d_call: NA

cdr3_aa: CAISESWGQDPSYEQYF
cdr3_nt: TGTGCCATCAGTGAGTCGTGGGGACAGGACCCTTCCTACGAGCAGTACTTC
j_call: TRBJ2-7
clone_size: NA
v_call: TRBV10-3
d_call: TRBD1

cdr3_aa: CASRPGAGNTIYF
cdr3_nt: TGTGCCAGCAGGCCCGGGGCTGGAAACACCATATATTTT
j_call: TRBJ1-3
clone_size: NA
v_call: TRBV6-5
d_call: NA

cdr3_aa: CASSRFAFPVYNEQFF
cdr3_nt: TGCGCCAGCAGTCGGTTTGCGTTTCCCGTATACAATGAGCAGTTCTTC
j_call: TRBJ2-1
clone_size: NA
v_call: TRBV23-1
d_call: NA

cdr3_aa: CATSSATGLVVGYTF
cdr3_nt: TGTGCCACCAGCAGTGCTACAGGGTTAGTAGTTGGCTACACCTTC
j_call: TRBJ1-2
clone_size: NA
v_call: TRBV15
d_call: NA

cdr3_aa: CASRQGTGGSSTEAFF
cdr3_nt: TGTGCCAGCAGACAAGGGACAGGGGGCTCGAGCACTGAAGCTTTCTTT
j_call: TRBJ1-1
clone_size: once
v_call: TRBV2
d_call: TRBD1